This is a list of T cell receptor beta chains from one sample in a study of blood T cell repertoires in COVID-19. The protocol was immunoSEQ multiplex PCR, while the TCRdb copy is restricted to in-frame clones and leaves out a portion. The profile shows 150,000 to 180,000 clones, approximately 83% of them singletons. The sample taken for sequencing was peripheral blood. These receptors all come from an older woman with acute or convalescent COVID-19. CDR3s include the opening cysteine and the closing phenylalanine or tryptophan. The D gene is left open where the match is weak.

V	D	J	CDR3
TRBV6-6	TRBD1	TRBJ2-5	CASSFPGQRQETQYF
TRBV7-8	TRBD1	TRBJ2-3	CASSLTHRGGKNTQYF
TRBV28	TRBD1	TRBJ1-5	CASSQWTGGQPQHF
TRBV3-1/TRBV3-2	NA	TRBJ1-2	CASSQELGQGYTF
TRBV5-1	TRBD2	TRBJ2-3	CASSFRGGDRDTQYF
TRBV2	NA	TRBJ1-1	CASSSREENTEAFF
TRBV6-1	TRBD2	TRBJ2-7	CASSESGGPLAEQYF
TRBV12-3/TRBV12-4	NA	TRBJ1-1	CASSADRWGEAFF
TRBV3-1/TRBV3-2	TRBD1	TRBJ1-4	CASSDRARDEKLFF
TRBV27	TRBD1	TRBJ1-6	CASSSLNRGTNSPLHF
TRBV30	TRBD1	TRBJ1-2	CAWSVMRGGTGGYTF
TRBV4-1	TRBD1	TRBJ2-7	CASSHLLGGQGRYEQYF
TRBV28	TRBD1	TRBJ2-3	CAGTDLGTDTQYF
TRBV6-5	TRBD1	TRBJ1-1	CASRPGTANTEAFF
TRBV18	TRBD1	TRBJ2-4	CASSPSGTGWNIQYF
TRBV2	NA	TRBJ2-7	CATQQGRSSYEQYF
TRBV7-3	NA	TRBJ1-1	CASSPGHPNTEAFF
TRBV3-1/TRBV3-2	NA	TRBJ1-1	CASSRVNTEAFF
TRBV4-1	NA	TRBJ1-6	CASSQDRKYSPLHF
TRBV12-3/TRBV12-4	TRBD1	TRBJ1-5	CASSLGGSQPQHF
TRBV7-3	TRBD1	TRBJ1-5	CASSRRDSGDQPQHF
TRBV6-5	NA	TRBJ1-1	CASSRRQGNTEAFF
TRBV4-1	NA	TRBJ1-5	CASSQDRAGPNQPQHF
TRBV2	NA	TRBJ2-1	CATARASGNEQFF
TRBV30	NA	TRBJ1-6	CAGTEGSSSPLHF
TRBV7-8	NA	TRBJ2-5	CASSQRETQYF
TRBV9	TRBD1	TRBJ1-1	CASSEGTGGPRTEAFF
TRBV14	NA	TRBJ2-5	CASSQYETQYF
TRBV19	TRBD1	TRBJ1-2	CASSPGSRTGVHYGYTF
TRBV18	NA	TRBJ1-4	CASSPHRDFTEKLFF
TRBV30	NA	TRBJ1-5	CAWREDTNQPQHF
TRBV2	NA	TRBJ2-4	CASGGQTLKNIQYF
TRBV15	TRBD2	TRBJ2-1	CATSSRLAGGYNEQFF
TRBV19	NA	TRBJ2-5	CASSPQGRGETQYF
TRBV2	NA	TRBJ1-5	CASSEKARGMGYSNQPQHF
TRBV5-1	TRBD1	TRBJ2-7	CASSTRDRVYYEQYF
TRBV2	TRBD1	TRBJ1-1	CAKRTGYDSNTEAFF
TRBV7-3	TRBD2	TRBJ2-3	CASSLTGTKGADTQYF
TRBV7-2	NA	TRBJ1-2	CALGRGDYGYTF
TRBV9	TRBD2	TRBJ2-7	CASSVSGAGGPNEQYF
TRBV2	TRBD1	TRBJ2-4	CASPHTGGAPKNIQYF
TRBV5-4	TRBD1	TRBJ2-5	CASTPRGTGVETQYF
TRBV5-4	NA	TRBJ2-5	CASSLGGSTQYF
TRBV3-1/TRBV3-2	NA	TRBJ1-2	CASSHPGTYGYTF
TRBV5-5	TRBD2	TRBJ2-1	CASTSSGGTYNEQFF
TRBV12-3/TRBV12-4	TRBD1	TRBJ1-2	CASRTGADYGYTF
TRBV7-3	TRBD1	TRBJ1-2	CASSFTGGAEGYTF
TRBV19	NA	TRBJ1-4	CASTQGGTNEKLFF
TRBV5-5	TRBD1	TRBJ2-1	CASSLEIGFGTGKFF
TRBV11-2	NA	TRBJ1-2	CASSLVTPGGGYGYTF
TRBV11-3	NA	TRBJ2-5	CASSLSRAQETQYF
TRBV9	NA	TRBJ1-6	CASRRGLGNSPLHF
TRBV10-2	TRBD1	TRBJ2-2	CASSFLDRAVTGELFF